This record concerns one T cell receptor beta chain sequence. As yet, its antigen is unknown. The source of the sample is a study of shared clonotypes between healthy human individuals. Regarding the study as a whole: In having few donors, the study represented limited genetic and exposure-history diversity. Deeper or shallower sequencing was expected to change how clonotypes are shared among donors.

This CDR3 has 14 amino acids. V gave up 2 bases and J gave up 3 bases, with 7 bases separating them. CDR1 MNHEY and CDR2 SVGAGI come from the germline V gene. Some clones are missing from TCRdb's copy, which holds only in-frame ones; the method was immunoSEQ multiplex PCR. Among some 2,000,000 clones listed, around 96% were seen once. CD45RO negativity and positive selection for CCR7 defined naive CD8 cells, a population that excluded terminally differentiated effector memory CD45RA+ cells. Study donors comprised healthy, HIV-negative adults devoid of recent acute infection or vaccination. Sequencing was done on a sample of naive CD8+ T cells sorted from blood. This sequence joins TRBV6-5 and TRBJ2-2; D remains unclear. This clonotype was sampled from a man in his late teens or twenties in good health. CDR3 coding DNA: TGTGCCAGCAGTTACATATCCCACACCGGGGAGCTGTTTTTT. This translates into CASSYISHTGELFF.